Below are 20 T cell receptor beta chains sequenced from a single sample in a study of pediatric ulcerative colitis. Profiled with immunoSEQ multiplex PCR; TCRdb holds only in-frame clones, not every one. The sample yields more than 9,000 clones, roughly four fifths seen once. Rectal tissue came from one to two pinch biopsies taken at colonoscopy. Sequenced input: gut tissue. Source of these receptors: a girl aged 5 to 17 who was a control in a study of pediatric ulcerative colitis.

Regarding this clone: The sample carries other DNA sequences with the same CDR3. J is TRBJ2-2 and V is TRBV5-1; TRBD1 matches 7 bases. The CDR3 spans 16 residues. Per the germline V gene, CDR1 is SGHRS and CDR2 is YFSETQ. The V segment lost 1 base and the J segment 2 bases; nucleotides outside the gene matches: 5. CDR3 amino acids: CASSLTGTVNTGELFF. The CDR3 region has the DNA TGCGCCAGCAGCTTGACCGGGACAGTTAACACCGGGGAGCTGTTTTTT.

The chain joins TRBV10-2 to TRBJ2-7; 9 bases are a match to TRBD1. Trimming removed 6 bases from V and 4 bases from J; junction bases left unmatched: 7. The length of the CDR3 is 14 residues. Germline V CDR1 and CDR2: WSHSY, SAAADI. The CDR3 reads CASSQDRGGYEQYF. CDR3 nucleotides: TGCGCCAGCAGCCAGGACAGGGGTGGGTACGAGCAGTACTTC.

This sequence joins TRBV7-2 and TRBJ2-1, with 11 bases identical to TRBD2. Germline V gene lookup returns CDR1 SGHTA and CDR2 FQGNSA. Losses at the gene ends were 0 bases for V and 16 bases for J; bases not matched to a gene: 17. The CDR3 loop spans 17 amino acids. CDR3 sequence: CASSLAVTSGKQGPKFF. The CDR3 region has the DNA TGTGCCAGCAGCTTAGCAGTGACTAGCGGGAAACAAGGCCCCAAATTCTTC.

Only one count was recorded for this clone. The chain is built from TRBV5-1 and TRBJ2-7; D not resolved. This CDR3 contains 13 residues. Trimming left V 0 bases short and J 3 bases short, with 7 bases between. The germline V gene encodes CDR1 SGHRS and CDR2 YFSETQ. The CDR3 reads CASSLVSYYEQYF. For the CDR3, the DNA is TGCGCCAGCAGCTTGGTGTCCTACTACGAGCAGTACTTC.

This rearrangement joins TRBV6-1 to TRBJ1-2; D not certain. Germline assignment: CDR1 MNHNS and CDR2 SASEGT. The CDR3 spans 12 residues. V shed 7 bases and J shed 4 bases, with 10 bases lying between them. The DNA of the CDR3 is TGTGCCAGCACCGGATCGCTCTATGGCTACACCTTC. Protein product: CASTGSLYGYTF.

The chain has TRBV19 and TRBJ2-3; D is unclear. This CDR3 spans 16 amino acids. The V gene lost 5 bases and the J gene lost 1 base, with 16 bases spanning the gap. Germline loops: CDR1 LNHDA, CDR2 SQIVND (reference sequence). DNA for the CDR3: TGTGCCAGTAGTCTTGAGCTATATAAGGGCACAGATACGCAGTATTTT. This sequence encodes CASSLELYKGTDTQYF. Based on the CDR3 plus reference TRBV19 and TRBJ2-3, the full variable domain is DGGITQSPKYLFRKEGQNVTLSCEQNLNHDAMYWYRQDPGQGLRLIYYSQIVNDFQKGDIAEGYSVSREKKESFPLTVTSAQKNPTAFYLCASSLELYKGTDTQYFGPGTRLTVL.

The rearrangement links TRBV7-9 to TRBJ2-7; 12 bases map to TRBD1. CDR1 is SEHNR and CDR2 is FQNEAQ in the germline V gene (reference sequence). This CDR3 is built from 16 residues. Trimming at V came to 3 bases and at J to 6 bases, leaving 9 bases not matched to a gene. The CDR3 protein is CASSFPGTGGEVEQYF. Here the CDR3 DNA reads TGTGCCAGCAGCTTTCCAGGGACAGGGGGCGAGGTCGAGCAGTACTTC.

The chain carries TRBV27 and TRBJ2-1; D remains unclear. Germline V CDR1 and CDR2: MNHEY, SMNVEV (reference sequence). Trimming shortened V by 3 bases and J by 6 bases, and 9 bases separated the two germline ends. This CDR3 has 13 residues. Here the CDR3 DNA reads TGTGCCAGCAGTTTCTCTCTCCTCAATGAGCAGTTCTTC. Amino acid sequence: CASSFSLLNEQFF.

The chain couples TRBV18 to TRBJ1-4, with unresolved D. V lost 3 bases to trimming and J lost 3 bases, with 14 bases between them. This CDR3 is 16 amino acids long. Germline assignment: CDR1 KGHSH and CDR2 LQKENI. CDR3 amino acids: CASSPPSRTANEKLFF. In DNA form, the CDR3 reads TGTGCCAGCTCACCCCCCTCCCGGACGGCTAATGAAAAACTGTTTTTT.

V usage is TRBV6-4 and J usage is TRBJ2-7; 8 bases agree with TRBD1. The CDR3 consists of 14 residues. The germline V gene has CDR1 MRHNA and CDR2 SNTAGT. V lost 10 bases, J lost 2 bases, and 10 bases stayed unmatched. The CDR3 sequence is CATTRDRRTYEQYF. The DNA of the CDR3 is TGTGCCACCACCCGGGACAGGAGAACCTACGAGCAGTACTTC.

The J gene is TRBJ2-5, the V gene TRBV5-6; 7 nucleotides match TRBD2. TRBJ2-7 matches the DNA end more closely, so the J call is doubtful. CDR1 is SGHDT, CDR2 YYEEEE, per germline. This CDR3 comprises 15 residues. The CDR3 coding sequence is TGTGCCAGCAGTTTACCTGGGAGGGTTACCTACGAGCAGTACTTC. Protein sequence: CASSLPGRVTYEQYF.

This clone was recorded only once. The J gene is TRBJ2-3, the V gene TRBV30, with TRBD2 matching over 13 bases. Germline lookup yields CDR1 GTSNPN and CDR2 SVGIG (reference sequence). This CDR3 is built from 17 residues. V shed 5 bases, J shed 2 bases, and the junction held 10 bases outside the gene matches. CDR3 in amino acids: CAWGLAGARTFTDTQYF. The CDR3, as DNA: TGTGCCTGGGGACTAGCGGGAGCTAGAACCTTCACAGATACGCAGTATTTT.

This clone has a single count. The CDR3: CASSLRQGRHEQYF. The CDR3 DNA follows: TGTGCCAGCAGTTTAAGGCAGGGAAGGCACGAGCAGTACTTC. V and J are TRBV28 and TRBJ2-7; tentatively, D is TRBD1 (5 bases). Germline values: CDR1 MDHEN, CDR2 SYDVKM. V lost 2 bases to trimming and J lost 5 bases, with 13 bases between them. This CDR3 is built from 14 residues.

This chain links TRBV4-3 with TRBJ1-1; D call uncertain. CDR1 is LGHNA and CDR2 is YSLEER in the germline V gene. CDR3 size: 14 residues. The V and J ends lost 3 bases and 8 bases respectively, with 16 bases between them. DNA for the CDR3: TGCGCCAGCAGCCACAACGGACGGGCCGGGGAAGCTTTCTTT. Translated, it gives CASSHNGRAGEAFF.

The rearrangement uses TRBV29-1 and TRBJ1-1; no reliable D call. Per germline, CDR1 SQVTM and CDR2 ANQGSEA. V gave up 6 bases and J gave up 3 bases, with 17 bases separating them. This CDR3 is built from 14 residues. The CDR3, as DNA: TGCAGCGTCGGATACAACGATGGGTACACTGAAGCTTTCTTT. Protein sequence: CSVGYNDGYTEAFF.

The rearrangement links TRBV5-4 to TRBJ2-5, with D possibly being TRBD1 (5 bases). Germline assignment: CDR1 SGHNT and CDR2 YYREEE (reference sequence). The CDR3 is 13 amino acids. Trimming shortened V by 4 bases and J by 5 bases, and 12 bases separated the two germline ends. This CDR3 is CASSLDSRETQYF. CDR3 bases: TGTGCCAGCAGCCTAGACAGTCGGGAGACCCAGTACTTC.

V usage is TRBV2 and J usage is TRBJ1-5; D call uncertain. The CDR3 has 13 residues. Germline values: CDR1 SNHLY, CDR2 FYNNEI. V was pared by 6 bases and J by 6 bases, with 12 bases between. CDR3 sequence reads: CASRNSIGQPQHF. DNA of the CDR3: TGTGCCAGCAGAAATAGCATAGGTCAGCCCCAGCATTTT.

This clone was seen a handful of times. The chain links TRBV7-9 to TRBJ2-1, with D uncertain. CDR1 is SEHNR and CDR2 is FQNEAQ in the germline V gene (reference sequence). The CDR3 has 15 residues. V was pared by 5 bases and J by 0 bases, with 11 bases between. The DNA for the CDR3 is TGTGCCAGCAGCCGTACCCGGAGCTCCTACAATGAGCAGTTCTTC. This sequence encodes CASSRTRSSYNEQFF. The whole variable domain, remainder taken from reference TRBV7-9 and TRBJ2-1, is DTGVSQNPRHKITKRGQNVTFRCDPISEHNRLYWYRQTLGQGPEFLTYFQNEAQLEKSRLLSDRFSAERPKGSFSTLEIQRTEQGDSAMYLCASSRTRSSYNEQFFGPGTRLTVL.

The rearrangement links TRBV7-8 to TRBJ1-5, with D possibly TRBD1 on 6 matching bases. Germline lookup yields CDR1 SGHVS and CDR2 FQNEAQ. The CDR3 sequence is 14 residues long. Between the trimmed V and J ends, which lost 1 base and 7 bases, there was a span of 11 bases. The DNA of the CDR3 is TGTGCCAGCAGCTTAGGGGGGGCACGGCAGCCCCAGCATTTT. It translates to CASSLGGARQPQHF.

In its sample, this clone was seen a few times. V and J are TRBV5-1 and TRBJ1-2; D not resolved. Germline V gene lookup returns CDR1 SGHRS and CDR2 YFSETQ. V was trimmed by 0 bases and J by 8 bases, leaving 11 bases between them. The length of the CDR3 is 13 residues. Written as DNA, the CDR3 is TGCGCCAGCAGCTTGGTGGGGAGAGAAGGCTACACCTTC. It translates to CASSLVGREGYTF.